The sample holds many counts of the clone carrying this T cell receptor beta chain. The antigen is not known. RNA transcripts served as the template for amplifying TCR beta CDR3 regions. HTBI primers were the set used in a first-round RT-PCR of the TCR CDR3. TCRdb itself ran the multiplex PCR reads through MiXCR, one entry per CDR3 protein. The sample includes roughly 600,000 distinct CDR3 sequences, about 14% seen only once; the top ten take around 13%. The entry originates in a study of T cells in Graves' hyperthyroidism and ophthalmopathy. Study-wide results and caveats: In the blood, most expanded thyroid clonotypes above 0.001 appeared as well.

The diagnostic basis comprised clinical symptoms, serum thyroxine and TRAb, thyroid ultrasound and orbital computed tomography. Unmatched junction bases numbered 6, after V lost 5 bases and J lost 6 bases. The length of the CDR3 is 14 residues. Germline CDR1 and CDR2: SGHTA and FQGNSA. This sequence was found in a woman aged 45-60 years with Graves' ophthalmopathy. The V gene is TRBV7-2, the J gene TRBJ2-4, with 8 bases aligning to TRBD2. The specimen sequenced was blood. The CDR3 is CASSPRGGTNIQYF. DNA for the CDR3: TGTGCCAGCAGCCCCCGGGGGGGGACAAACATTCAGTACTTC.